The T cell receptor beta chain under discussion was sequenced for a study of neurological immune-mediated disorders. Each CDR3 protein gets one entry after TCRdb re-called the 5' RACE reads with MiXCR. This table holds around 71,000 distinct CDR3 sequences, about 13% found once. The CDR3 sequence is 13 residues long. Germline-derived CDR1 and CDR2 are DFQATT and SNEGSKA (reference sequence). Time point noted: longitudinal time-point 1 (baseline). Note on this clonotype: A read error may produce the germline difference seen at one junction end.

This sequence was found in a female donor with HTLV-1-associated myelopathy (HAM/TSP). Sequencing was performed on PBMCs. The V and J genes are TRBV20-1 and TRBJ2-1; D possibly corresponds to TRBD2 (5 bases). In DNA, the CDR3 is TGCAGTGCCACGGAGGTACGGGTCAATGATCAGTTCTTC. Amino acids: CSATEVRVNDQFF.